One T cell receptor beta chain is described in this entry. With 4 bases removed from V and 2 bases from J, the gap between germline ends came to 9 bases. The CDR3 loop spans 14 amino acids. Germline V gene sequence: CDR1 LGHNA, CDR2 YNFKEQ. This entry belongs to a study of lymphopenia after photon versus proton radiotherapy. Clones were read by immunoSEQ multiplex PCR, and TCRdb kept only the in-frame ones, dropping some. The sample has approximately 160,000 clones, roughly nine tenths seen once; the top ten hold about 4.3%. The J gene is TRBJ2-4, the V gene TRBV4-2; D gene uncertain. Material: peripheral blood, obtained from a patient treated with photon-based radiotherapy. This clonotype originated in a middle-aged man with gastric cancer. The CDR3 DNA sequence: TGTGCCAGCAGCCCGAACGTACCCAAAAACATTCAGTACTTC. Amino acid sequence: CASSPNVPKNIQYF.